This T cell receptor beta chain is from a study of radiotherapy plus CTLA-4 blockade in lung cancer. Findings of the study overall: Dynamics of early blood T cell clones, together with interferon-beta, were reportedly the best predictors of response. An expansion of tumor-derived TCR clones occurred in blood after radiotherapy plus ipilimumab.

Clones were sequenced by immunoSEQ multiplex PCR, and TCRdb holds only the in-frame ones, with some missing. The repertoire has tens of thousands of clones, roughly 85% of them found once; the top ten carry about 10%. For this clone: What it binds is not known.

The receptor was isolated from a human donor with non-small cell lung cancer who had a complete response to radiotherapy plus ipilimumab. The sample in question was peripheral blood, obtained from a patient treated with radiotherapy plus ipilimumab.

For the CDR3, the DNA is TGTGCCAGCAGCTTAGATGTCGGCCAGCGGCTCCACTTT. This gives the protein CASSLDVGQRLHF. This sequence joins TRBV7-2 and TRBJ1-6; D gene ambiguous. Trimming shortened V by 1 base and J by 16 bases, and 14 bases separated the two germline ends. CDR1 is SGHTA and CDR2 is FQGNSA in the germline V gene. The CDR3 sequence is 13 residues long.